This is a list of T cell receptor beta chains from one sample in a study of spatial heterogeneity in lung cancer. A single record per CDR3 protein comes from TCRdb applying MiXCR to the 5' RACE reads. The sample includes 20,000 to 25,000 distinct CDR3 sequences, approximately 4.2% of them seen just once. Sample: PBMCs, taken at surgery. The receptors were gathered from a male donor with early-stage non-small cell lung cancer. Each CDR3 is given with its conserved first and last residue. A D gene is named only where the DNA matches it firmly. Only some rows state a clone size, as once, few, many or a class for expanded clones.

TRBJ2-3 . TRBV2 many CASSPTSFLRYF TGTGCCAGCAGTCCAACTAGCTTTCTTAGGTATTTT
TRBJ2-5 TRBD2 TRBV2 many CASRMGLARETQYF TGTGCCAGCAGAATGGGACTAGCAAGAGAGACCCAGTACTTC
TRBJ2-1 . TRBV7-7 . CASSLTGSINEQFF TGTGCTAGCAGCTTAACAGGTTCTATCAATGAGCAGTTCTTC
TRBJ2-1 . TRBV7-9 many CASSLGLAEISYNEQFF TGTGCCAGCAGCTTAGGGCTAGCAGAGATCTCCTACAATGAGCAGTTCTTC
TRBJ2-1 TRBD2 TRBV4-1 many CASSQGLGLAGPYNEQFF TGCGCCAGCAGCCAAGGCCTTGGACTAGCGGGTCCCTACAATGAGCAGTTCTTC
TRBJ2-1 TRBD2 TRBV2 many CASSYSAGQYNEQFF TGTGCCAGCAGTTACTCAGCGGGGCAATACAATGAGCAGTTCTTC
TRBJ1-4 . TRBV28 . CASSFRGDEKLFF TGTGCCAGCAGTTTTCGGGGGGATGAAAAACTGTTTTTT
TRBJ1-6 . TRBV20-1 . CSARAGQYNSPLHF TGCAGTGCTAGAGCTGGACAGTATAATTCACCCCTCCACTTT
TRBJ1-1 . TRBV14 many CASSRKDWMNTEAFF TGTGCCAGCAGCCGAAAGGACTGGATGAACACTGAAGCTTTCTTT
TRBJ1-6 . TRBV6-5 . CASRLQGSGNNSPLHF TGTGCCAGCAGATTACAGGGTAGTGGTAATAATTCACCCCTCCACTTT
TRBJ2-5 . TRBV12-3/TRBV12-4 . CASRTEEETQYF TGTGCCAGCAGGACAGAAGAAGAGACCCAGTACTTC